Described below is a single T cell receptor beta chain sequence and its context. This sample was included in a study of shared clonotypes between healthy human individuals. From germline, CDR1 is SGHDN and CDR2 FVKESK. The CDR3 length is 13 residues. The trim removed 4 bases at V and 5 bases at J, leaving 5 bases unmatched. Naive CD8 populations comprised CD45RO-negative cells positively selected for CCR7, excluding terminally differentiated effector memory CD45RA+ cells. The protocol was immunoSEQ multiplex PCR, while the TCRdb copy is restricted to in-frame clones and leaves out a portion. Found here are roughly 600,000 clones, 95% to 98% of them singletons; the top ten hold 0.3%.

This sequence joins TRBV14 and TRBJ2-7; 7 bases align to TRBD1. This clonotype was sampled from a man aged 25-45 years in good health. The material sequenced was naive CD8+ T cells sorted from blood. CDR3 sequence (DNA): TGTGCCAGCAGCCGAGACAGGGTTGACGAGCAGTACTTC. Protein sequence: CASSRDRVDEQYF.